The clone carrying this TCR beta chain was seen many times. The data are from a study of T cells in Graves' hyperthyroidism and ophthalmopathy. Diagnostic assessment was based on clinical symptoms, serum thyroxine and TRAb, thyroid ultrasound and orbital computed tomography. Amplification yielded TCR beta CDR3 regions, with RNA transcripts as the source. First-round RT-PCR with HTBI primers amplified the TCR CDR3 region. One entry per CDR3 protein, called by TCRdb with MiXCR from the multiplex PCR reads. The sample lists nearly 250,000 distinct CDR3 sequences; roughly 22% were seen once. The V gene lost 1 base and the J gene lost 1 base, with 10 bases spanning the gap. The CDR3 sequence is 15 residues long. The germline CDR1 and CDR2 sequences are MGHRA and YSYEKL.

The chain has TRBV4-1 and TRBJ2-5; D possibly corresponds to TRBD2 (6 bases). The clonotype originates from a woman in her forties with Graves' ophthalmopathy. Sequenced sample: blood. The CDR3 reads CASSQGLVSQETQYF. CDR3 nucleotide sequence: TGCGCCAGCAGCCAAGGACTAGTCAGCCAAGAGACCCAGTACTTC.